These 7 T cell receptor beta chains were all obtained from the same sample, sequenced in a study of T cell changes during pregnancy in multiple sclerosis. The repertoire was sequenced with immunoSEQ multiplex PCR; TCRdb's copy has only in-frame clones and lacks some. This sample has around 50,000 clones, with almost 95% found just once. The sequences come from CD8+ T cells from peripheral blood mononuclear cells, collected in the first trimester of pregnancy. These receptor sequences come from a female donor with multiple sclerosis, enrolled in a pregnancy study.

This clone appeared a single time. This rearrangement joins TRBV7-2 to TRBJ2-1; tentatively, D is TRBD1 (5 bases). Deletions cut 0 bases from V and 6 bases from J, with 15 bases between. The germline CDR1 and CDR2 sequences are SGHTA and FQGNSA. CDR3 length: 16 residues. The CDR3 protein is CASSLAQDTDSNEQFF. The CDR3 nucleotides read TGTGCCAGCAGCTTAGCTCAGGACACTGACTCCAATGAGCAGTTCTTC.

Here the CDR3 reads CAISELGLSGFPYEQYF. CDR3 sequence (DNA): TGTGCCATCAGTGAGTTGGGCCTTAGCGGGTTTCCCTACGAGCAGTACTTC. V is TRBV10-3 and J is TRBJ2-7; 7 positions match TRBD2. V was clipped by 1 base and J by 2 bases; unmatched bases: 11. Germline V gives CDR1 ENHRY, CDR2 SYGVKD. The CDR3 has 17 amino acids.

The chain is built from TRBV4-3 and TRBJ1-5; TRBD1 is a possible D gene (6 bases). CDR1 is LGHNA and CDR2 is YSLEER in the germline V gene. V was clipped by 0 bases and J by 2 bases, with 8 bases between them. There are 15 residues in the CDR3. CDR3 in DNA: TGCGCCAGCAGCCAAGATGGGGGCCGCAATCAGCCCCAGCATTTT. Protein product: CASSQDGGRNQPQHF.

J is TRBJ2-6 and V is TRBV6-5, with D uncertain. The CDR3 is made up of 14 amino acids. The V gene's germline CDR1 is MNHEY and CDR2 SVGAGI. The V end was cut by 3 bases, the J end by 0 bases, with 3 bases between. The CDR3 sequence is CASSYYSGANVLTF. The CDR3 region has the DNA TGTGCCAGCAGTTATTACTCTGGGGCCAACGTCCTGACTTTC.

The genes are TRBV5-1 and TRBJ2-7; 8 bases are shared with TRBD1. The CDR3 sequence is 16 residues long. V gave up 4 bases and J gave up 0 bases; unmatched junction bases: 9. Germline V gene sequence: CDR1 SGHRS, CDR2 YFSETQ. The CDR3 coding sequence is TGCGCCAGCAGCCAAGACCGGGACAGGCCCTCCTACGAGCAGTACTTC. Its protein product is CASSQDRDRPSYEQYF.

The chain carries TRBV4-2 and TRBJ2-1; 11 bases align to TRBD2. The germline V gene encodes CDR1 LGHNA and CDR2 YNFKEQ. CDR3 length: 15 residues. J was trimmed by 14 bases and V by 8 bases; bases with no gene match: 17. The CDR3 loop reads CASAGTEASGGRKFF. The CDR3 coding sequence is TGTGCCAGCGCCGGAACAGAGGCTAGCGGGGGGCGGAAGTTCTTC.

This clone was counted once. V gene TRBV14 combines with J gene TRBJ2-3; tentative D call: TRBD1 (7 bases). The CDR3 spans 18 residues. V lost 2 bases and J 0 bases, leaving 18 bases between the germline ends. The germline gives CDR1 SGHDN, CDR2 FVKESK. The CDR3 loop reads CASSQSQGDFPSTDTQYF. The CDR3 DNA sequence: TGTGCCAGCAGCCAAAGTCAGGGGGACTTCCCTAGCACAGATACGCAGTATTTT.